This entry is about one TCR beta chain. This CDR3 is 13 amino acids long. Germline-derived CDR1 and CDR2 are GTSNPN and SVGIG (reference sequence). V lost 1 base to trimming and J lost 8 bases; unmatched junction nucleotides: 2. This sample is drawn from a study of blood T cell repertoires in COVID-19. The data were produced by immunoSEQ multiplex PCR, yet TCRdb's version contains in-frame clones alone and is incomplete. The data contain over 40,000 clones, roughly 90% of them singletons. The sequence came from a human donor in a cohort sampled during active COVID-19. The chain couples TRBV30 to TRBJ1-6, with TRBD1 matching over 7 bases. The sequenced sample was peripheral blood. CDR3 protein: CAWSGGGYSPLHF. CDR3 DNA sequence: TGTGCCTGGAGTGGAGGGGGCTATTCACCCCTCCACTTT.